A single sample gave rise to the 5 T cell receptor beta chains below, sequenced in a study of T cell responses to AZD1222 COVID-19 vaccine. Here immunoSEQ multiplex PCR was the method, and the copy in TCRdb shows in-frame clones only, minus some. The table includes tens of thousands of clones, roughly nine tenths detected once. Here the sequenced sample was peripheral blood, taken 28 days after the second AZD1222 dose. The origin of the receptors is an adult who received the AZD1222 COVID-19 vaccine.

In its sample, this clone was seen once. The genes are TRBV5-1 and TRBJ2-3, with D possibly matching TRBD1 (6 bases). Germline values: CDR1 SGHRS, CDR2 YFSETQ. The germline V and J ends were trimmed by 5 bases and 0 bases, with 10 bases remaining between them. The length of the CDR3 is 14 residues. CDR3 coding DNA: TGCGCCAGCAGGAACAGGGTCAGCACAGATACGCAGTATTTT. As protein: CASRNRVSTDTQYF.

The CDR3 region is CSAGDRGNQPQHF. The CDR3 DNA reads as TGCAGCGCCGGGGACAGAGGAAATCAGCCCCAGCATTTT. This chain connects TRBV29-1 to TRBJ1-5, with 7 nucleotides matching TRBD1. CDR1 is SQVTM, CDR2 ANQGSEA, per germline. V shed 7 bases and J 4 bases; nucleotides not matched to a gene: 7. The CDR3 contains 13 residues.

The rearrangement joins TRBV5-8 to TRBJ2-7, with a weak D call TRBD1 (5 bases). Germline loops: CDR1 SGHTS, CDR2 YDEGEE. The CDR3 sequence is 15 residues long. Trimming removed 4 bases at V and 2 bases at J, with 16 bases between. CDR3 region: CASSLTPTVTYEQYF. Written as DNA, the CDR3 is TGTGCCAGCAGCCTTACCCCGACAGTTACCTACGAGCAGTACTTC.

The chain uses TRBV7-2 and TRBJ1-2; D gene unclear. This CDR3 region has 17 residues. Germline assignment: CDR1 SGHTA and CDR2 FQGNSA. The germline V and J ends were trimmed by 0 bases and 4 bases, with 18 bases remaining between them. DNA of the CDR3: TGTGCCAGCAGCTTAGCGCCGGAAATCGTTCCTCGCTATGGCTACACCTTC. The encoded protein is CASSLAPEIVPRYGYTF.

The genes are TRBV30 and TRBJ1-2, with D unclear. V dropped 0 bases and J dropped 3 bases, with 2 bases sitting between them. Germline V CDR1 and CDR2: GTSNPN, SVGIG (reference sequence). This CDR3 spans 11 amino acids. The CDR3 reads CAWSVDYGYTF. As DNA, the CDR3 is TGTGCCTGGAGTGTCGACTATGGCTACACCTTC.